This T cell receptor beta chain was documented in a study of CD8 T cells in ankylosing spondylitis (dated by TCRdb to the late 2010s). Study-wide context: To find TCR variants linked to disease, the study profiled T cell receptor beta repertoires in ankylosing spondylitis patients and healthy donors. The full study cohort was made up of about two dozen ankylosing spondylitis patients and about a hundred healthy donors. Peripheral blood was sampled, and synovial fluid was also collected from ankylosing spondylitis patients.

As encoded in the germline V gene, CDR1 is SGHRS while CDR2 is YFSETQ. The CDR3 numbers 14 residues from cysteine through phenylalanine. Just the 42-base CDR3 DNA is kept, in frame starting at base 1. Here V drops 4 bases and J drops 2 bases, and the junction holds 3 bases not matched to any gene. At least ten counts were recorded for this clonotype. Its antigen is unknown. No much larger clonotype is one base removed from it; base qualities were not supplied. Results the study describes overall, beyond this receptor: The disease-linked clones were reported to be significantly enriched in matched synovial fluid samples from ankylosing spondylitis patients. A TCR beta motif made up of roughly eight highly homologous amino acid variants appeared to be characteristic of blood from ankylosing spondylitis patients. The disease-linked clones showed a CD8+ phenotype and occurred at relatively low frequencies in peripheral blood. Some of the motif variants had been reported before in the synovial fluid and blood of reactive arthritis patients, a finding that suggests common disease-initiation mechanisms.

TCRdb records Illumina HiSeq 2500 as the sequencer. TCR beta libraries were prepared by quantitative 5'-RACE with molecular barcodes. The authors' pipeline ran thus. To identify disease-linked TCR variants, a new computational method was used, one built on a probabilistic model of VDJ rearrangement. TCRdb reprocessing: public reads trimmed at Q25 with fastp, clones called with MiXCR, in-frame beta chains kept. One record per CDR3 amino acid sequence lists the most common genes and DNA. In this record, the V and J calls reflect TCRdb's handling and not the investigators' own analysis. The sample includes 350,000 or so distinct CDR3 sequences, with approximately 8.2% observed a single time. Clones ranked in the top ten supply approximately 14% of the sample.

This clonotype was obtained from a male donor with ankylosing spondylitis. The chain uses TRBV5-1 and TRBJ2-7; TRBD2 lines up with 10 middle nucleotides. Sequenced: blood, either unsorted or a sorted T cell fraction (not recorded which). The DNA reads TGCGCCAGCAGCACCGGACTAGCGGCCTACGAGCAGTACTTC. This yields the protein CASSTGLAAYEQYF.